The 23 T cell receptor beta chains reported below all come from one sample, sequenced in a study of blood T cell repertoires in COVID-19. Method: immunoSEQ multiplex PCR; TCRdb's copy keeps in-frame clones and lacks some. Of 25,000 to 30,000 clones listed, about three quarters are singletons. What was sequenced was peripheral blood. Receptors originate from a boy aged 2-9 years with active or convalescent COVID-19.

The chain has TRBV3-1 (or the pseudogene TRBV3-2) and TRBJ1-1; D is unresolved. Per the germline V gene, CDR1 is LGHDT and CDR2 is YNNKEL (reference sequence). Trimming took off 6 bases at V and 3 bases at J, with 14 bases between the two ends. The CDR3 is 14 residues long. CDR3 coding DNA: TGTGCCAGCAGACCAGGCGTCTTGGACACTGAAGCTTTCTTT. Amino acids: CASRPGVLDTEAFF.

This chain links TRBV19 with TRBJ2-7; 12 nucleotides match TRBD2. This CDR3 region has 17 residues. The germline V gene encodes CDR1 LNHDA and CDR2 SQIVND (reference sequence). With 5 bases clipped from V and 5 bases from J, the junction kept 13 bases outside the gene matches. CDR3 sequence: CASSSSPRLAGVNEQYF. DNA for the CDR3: TGTGCCAGTAGTTCCTCCCCGAGACTAGCGGGAGTGAACGAGCAGTACTTC.

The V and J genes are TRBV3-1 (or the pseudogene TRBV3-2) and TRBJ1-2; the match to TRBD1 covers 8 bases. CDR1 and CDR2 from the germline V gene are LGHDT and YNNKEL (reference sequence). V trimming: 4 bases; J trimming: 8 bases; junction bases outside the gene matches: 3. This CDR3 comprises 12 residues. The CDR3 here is CASSLRDRGYTF. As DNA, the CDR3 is TGTGCCAGCAGCCTCCGGGACAGGGGCTACACCTTC.

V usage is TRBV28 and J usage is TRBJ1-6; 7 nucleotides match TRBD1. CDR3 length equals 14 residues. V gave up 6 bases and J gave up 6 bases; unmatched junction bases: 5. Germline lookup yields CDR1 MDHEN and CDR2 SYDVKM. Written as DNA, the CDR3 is TGTGCCAGCAGGCAGGGGGGAGCTAATTCACCCCTCCACTTT. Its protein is CASRQGGANSPLHF.

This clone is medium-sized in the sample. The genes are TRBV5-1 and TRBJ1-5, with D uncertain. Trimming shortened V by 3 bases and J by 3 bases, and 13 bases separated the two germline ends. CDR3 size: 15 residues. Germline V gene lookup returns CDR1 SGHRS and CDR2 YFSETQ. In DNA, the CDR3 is TGCGCCAGCAGCTCGATTCGGGGTGACAATCAGCCCCAGCATTTT. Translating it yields CASSSIRGDNQPQHF.

CDR3: CATQRQGTRRAAKNIQYF. CDR3 DNA: TGTGCCACCCAGCGGCAGGGGACTAGGAGGGCAGCCAAAAACATTCAGTACTTC. The chain couples TRBV19 to TRBJ2-4; the match to TRBD2 covers 8 bases. The CDR3 sequence is 18 residues long. V lost 10 bases and J lost 0; bases outside the gene matches: 17. CDR1 is LNHDA, CDR2 SQIVND, per germline (reference sequence).

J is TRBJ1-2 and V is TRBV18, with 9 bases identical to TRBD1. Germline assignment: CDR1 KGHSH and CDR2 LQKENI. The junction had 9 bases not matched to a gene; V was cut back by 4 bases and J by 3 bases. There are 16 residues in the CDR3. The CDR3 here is CASSLGQGRLDYGYTF. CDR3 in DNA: TGTGCCAGCTCACTGGGACAGGGACGATTGGACTATGGCTACACCTTC. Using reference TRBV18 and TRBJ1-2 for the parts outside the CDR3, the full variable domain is NAGVMQNPRHLVRRRGQEARLRCSPMKGHSHVYWYRQLPEEGLKFMVYLQKENIIDESGMPKERFSAEFPKEGPSILRIQQVVRGDSAAYFCASSLGQGRLDYGYTFGSGTRLTVV.

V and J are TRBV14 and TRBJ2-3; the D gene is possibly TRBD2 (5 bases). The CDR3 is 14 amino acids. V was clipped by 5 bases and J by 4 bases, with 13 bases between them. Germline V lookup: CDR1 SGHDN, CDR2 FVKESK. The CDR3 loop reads CASSSLVASDTQYF. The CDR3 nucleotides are TGTGCCAGCAGCTCACTAGTAGCATCAGATACGCAGTATTTT.

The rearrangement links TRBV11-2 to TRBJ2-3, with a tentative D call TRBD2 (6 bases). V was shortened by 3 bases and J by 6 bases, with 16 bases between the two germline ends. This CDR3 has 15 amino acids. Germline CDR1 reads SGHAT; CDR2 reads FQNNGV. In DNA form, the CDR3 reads TGTGCCAGCAGCTTGAGGCTAGCGATAAGGGATACGCAGTATTTT. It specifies CASSLRLAIRDTQYF.

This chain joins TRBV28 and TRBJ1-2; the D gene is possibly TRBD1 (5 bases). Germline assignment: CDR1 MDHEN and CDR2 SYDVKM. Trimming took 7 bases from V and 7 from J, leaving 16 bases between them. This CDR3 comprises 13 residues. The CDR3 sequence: CASTGGADGGYTF. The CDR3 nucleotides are TGTGCCAGCACGGGAGGGGCTGATGGTGGCTACACCTTC.

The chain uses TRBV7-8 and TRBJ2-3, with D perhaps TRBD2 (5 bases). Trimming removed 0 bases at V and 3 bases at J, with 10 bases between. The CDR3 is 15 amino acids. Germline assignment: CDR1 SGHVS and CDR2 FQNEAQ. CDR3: CASSLAGLLTDTQYF. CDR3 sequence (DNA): TGTGCCAGCAGCTTAGCAGGACTGTTAACAGATACGCAGTATTTT. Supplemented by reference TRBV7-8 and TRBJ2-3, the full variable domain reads GAGVSQSPRYKVAKRGQDVALRCDPISGHVSLFWYQQALGQGPEFLTYFQNEAQLDKSGLPSDRFFAERPEGSVSTLKIQRTQQEDSAVYLCASSLAGLLTDTQYFGPGTRLTVL.

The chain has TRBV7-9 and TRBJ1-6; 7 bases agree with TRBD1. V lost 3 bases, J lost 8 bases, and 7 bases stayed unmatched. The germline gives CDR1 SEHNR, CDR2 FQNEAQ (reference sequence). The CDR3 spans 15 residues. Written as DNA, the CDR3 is TGTGCCAGCAGCTTCCGTAAGGGGGCTTATTCACCCCTCCACTTT. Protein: CASSFRKGAYSPLHF.

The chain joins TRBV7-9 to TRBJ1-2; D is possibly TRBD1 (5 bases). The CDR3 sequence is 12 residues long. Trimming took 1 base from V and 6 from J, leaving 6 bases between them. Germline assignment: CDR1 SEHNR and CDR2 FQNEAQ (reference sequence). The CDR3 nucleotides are TGTGCCAGCAGCTTAGTAGGGGATGGCTACACCTTC. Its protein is CASSLVGDGYTF.

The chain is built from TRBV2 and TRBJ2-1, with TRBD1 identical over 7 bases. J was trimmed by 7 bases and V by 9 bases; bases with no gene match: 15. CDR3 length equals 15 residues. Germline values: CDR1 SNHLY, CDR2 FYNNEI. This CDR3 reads CASTPRGGIRNEQFF. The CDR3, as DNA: TGTGCCAGTACCCCGAGAGGGGGCATTAGAAATGAGCAGTTCTTC.

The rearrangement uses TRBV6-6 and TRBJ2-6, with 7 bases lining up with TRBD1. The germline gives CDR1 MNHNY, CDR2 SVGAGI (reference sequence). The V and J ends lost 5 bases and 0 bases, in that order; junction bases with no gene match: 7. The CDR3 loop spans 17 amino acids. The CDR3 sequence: CASSRRDSFSGANVLTF. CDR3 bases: TGTGCCAGCAGTCGACGGGACAGCTTCTCTGGGGCCAACGTCCTGACTTTC.

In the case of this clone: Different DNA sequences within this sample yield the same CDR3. CDR3 DNA sequence: TGTGCCAGCAGCTTAGGTCCCCGGGGTTCACCCCTCCACTTT. Its protein product is CASSLGPRGSPLHF. The gene calls are TRBV7-9 and TRBJ1-6; D is undetermined. CDR3 size: 14 residues. The germline gives CDR1 SEHNR, CDR2 FQNEAQ (reference sequence). V gave up 1 base and J gave up 9 bases, with 10 bases separating them.

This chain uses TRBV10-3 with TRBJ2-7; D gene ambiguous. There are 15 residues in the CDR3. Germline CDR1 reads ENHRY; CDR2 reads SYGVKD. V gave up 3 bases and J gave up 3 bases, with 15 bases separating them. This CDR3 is CAISDPSGSGYEQYF. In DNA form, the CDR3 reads TGTGCCATCAGTGACCCGTCGGGTTCGGGCTACGAGCAGTACTTC.

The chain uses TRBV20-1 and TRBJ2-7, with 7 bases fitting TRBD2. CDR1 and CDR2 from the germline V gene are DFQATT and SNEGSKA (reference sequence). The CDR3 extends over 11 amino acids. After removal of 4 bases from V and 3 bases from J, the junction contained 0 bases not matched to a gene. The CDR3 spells CSAIAGYEQYF. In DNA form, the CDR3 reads TGCAGTGCTATAGCGGGCTACGAGCAGTACTTC.

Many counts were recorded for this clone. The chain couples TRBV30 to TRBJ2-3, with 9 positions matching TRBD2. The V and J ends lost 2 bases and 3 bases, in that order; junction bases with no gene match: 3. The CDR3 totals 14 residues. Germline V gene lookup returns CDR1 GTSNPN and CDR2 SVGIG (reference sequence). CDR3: CAWSRGLATDTQYF. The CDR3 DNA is TGTGCCTGGAGTAGGGGACTAGCAACAGATACGCAGTATTTT.

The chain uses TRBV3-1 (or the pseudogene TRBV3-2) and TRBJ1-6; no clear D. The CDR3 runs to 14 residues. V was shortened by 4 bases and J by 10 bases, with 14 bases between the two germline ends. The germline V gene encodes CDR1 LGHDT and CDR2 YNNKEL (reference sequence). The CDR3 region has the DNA TGTGCCAGCAGCCTGACGCCTGGAGAGTCACCCCTCCACTTT. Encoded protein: CASSLTPGESPLHF.

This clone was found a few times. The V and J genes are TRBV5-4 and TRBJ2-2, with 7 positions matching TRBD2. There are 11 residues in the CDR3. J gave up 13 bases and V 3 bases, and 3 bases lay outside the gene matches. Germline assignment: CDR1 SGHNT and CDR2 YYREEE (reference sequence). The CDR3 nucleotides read TGTGCCAGCAGCTCGGGGGGAGGGCTGTTTTTT. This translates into CASSSGGGLFF.

In DNA, the CDR3 is TGCGCCAGCAGCTTGGGTGTAGGGACAGGAGTGCGCGGGGAGCTGTTTTTT. Its protein product is CASSLGVGTGVRGELFF. The genes are TRBV5-1 and TRBJ2-2, with 8 bases fitting TRBD1. Germline V CDR1 and CDR2: SGHRS, YFSETQ. The length of the CDR3 is 17 residues. The V gene end was trimmed by 0 bases and the J gene end by 7 bases; junction bases not matched to a gene: 11.

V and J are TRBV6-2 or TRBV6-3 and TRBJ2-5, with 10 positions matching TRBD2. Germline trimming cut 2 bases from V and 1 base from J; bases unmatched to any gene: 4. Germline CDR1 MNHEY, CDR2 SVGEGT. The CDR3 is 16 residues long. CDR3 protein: CASSYGLAGGQETQYF. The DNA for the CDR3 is TGTGCCAGCAGTTACGGGTTAGCGGGAGGCCAAGAGACCCAGTACTTC.